Sequencing of this T cell receptor (beta chain) was carried out in a study of Ad26.COV2.S vaccination and SARS-CoV-2 variants. This sample's treatment: some 19 received Ad26.COV2.S at low or high dose, single or two shots; about 5 received placebo; per-sample allocation not given. Collection of samples fell on day 63 after the first vaccine or placebo injection. Measured with immunoSEQ multiplex PCR; TCRdb has only the in-frame clones, and not every one. Counted here are some 350,000 clones, roughly 85% occurring once; the ten biggest clones make up around 3%. The CDR3 spans 17 residues. CDR1 and CDR2 (germline): MDHEN, SYDVKM. The V segment lost 3 bases and the J segment 1 base; nucleotides outside the gene matches: 7.

The TCR originated in a person aged 18-65 years who received the Ad26.COV2.S COVID-19 vaccine or a placebo. The chain links TRBV28 to TRBJ2-2, with 8 bases fitting TRBD1. Sequences were derived from peripheral blood, sampled in a trial of Ad26.COV2.S vaccine versus placebo. CDR3 protein: CASSFRTGRVNTGELFF. CDR3 bases: TGTGCCAGCAGTTTTCGGACAGGGCGGGTGAACACCGGGGAGCTGTTTTTT. Full variable domain (missing parts from reference TRBV28 and TRBJ2-2): DVKVTQSSRYLVKRTGEKVFLECVQDMDHENMFWYRQDPGLGLRLIYFSYDVKMKEKGDIPEGYSVSREKKERFSLILESASTNQTSMYLCASSFRTGRVNTGELFFGEGSRLTVL.